The 14 T cell receptor beta chains below come from one sample, sequenced in a study of Ad26.COV2.S vaccination and SARS-CoV-2 variants (dated by TCRdb to the early 2020s). Sample treatment or condition, as interpreted from the label and publication: some 20 received Ad26.COV2.S at low or high dose, single or two shots; several received placebo; per-sample allocation not given. For vaccine and placebo recipients, repertoires were sequenced using samples collected on day 63 after the first injection. Library prep was done by the immunoSEQ multiplex PCR assay. Entries here come from immuneACCESS through TCRdb and include only in-frame sequences with V and J called. Some clones fail to appear in such tables; in the studies checked, an unresolved V gene covers under half of the shortfall, and the cause of the remainder is unknown. Present in this sample are about 350,000 clones, roughly 81% of which were seen just once. 2.5% to 3.5% of the sample is in the top ten clones.

Material: peripheral blood, obtained in a trial of Ad26.COV2.S vaccine versus placebo. The source is a person between 18 and 65 years old who received the Ad26.COV2.S COVID-19 vaccine or a placebo.

The gene calls are TRBV7-8 and TRBJ1-4, with D uncertain. Looked up from germline, CDR1 is SGHVS and CDR2 is FQNEAQ. This CDR3 is built from 15 residues. The germline V and J ends were trimmed by 5 bases and 0 bases, with 10 bases remaining between them. CDR3 residues: CASSRLIATNEKLFF. The DNA for the CDR3 is TGTGCCAGCAGCCGCCTCATCGCAACTAATGAAAAACTGTTTTTT.

The rearrangement joins TRBV7-9 to TRBJ2-5, with D possibly being TRBD1 (5 bases). Trimming left V 2 bases short and J 5 bases short, with 15 bases between. CDR3 length: 15 residues. The germline CDR1 and CDR2 sequences are SEHNR and FQNEAQ (reference sequence). The CDR3 DNA sequence: TGTGCCAGCAGCTTACCCCAGGGTCTGTTCGAGACCCAGTACTTC. Translation: CASSLPQGLFETQYF.

This chain connects TRBV7-2 to TRBJ1-5; 8 bases are shared with TRBD1. The CDR3 sequence is 16 residues long. Germline V gene data show CDR1 as SGHTA and CDR2 as FQGNSA. V was clipped by 5 bases and J by 6 bases; unmatched bases: 12. The CDR3 region is CASSLEPGQASQPQHF. In DNA, the CDR3 is TGTGCCAGCAGCCTGGAACCGGGACAGGCCTCTCAGCCCCAGCATTTT. Full variable domain (remainder filled in from reference TRBV7-2 and TRBJ1-5): GAGVSQSPSNKVTEKGKDVELRCDPISGHTALYWYRQSLGQGLEFLIYFQGNSAPDKSGLPSDRFSAERTGGSVSTLTIQRTQQEDSAVYLCASSLEPGQASQPQHFGDGTRLSIL.

The V and J genes are TRBV5-1 and TRBJ2-5; possibly TRBD1 for D (8 bases). This CDR3 spans 18 amino acids. V was shortened by 5 bases and J by 1 base, with 24 bases between the two germline ends. CDR1 and CDR2 from the germline V gene are SGHRS and YFSETQ. In DNA form, the CDR3 reads TGCGCCAGCAGTCGGACAGGGAGGGGGTTTGGGGTCCAAGAGACCCAGTACTTC. The encoded protein is CASSRTGRGFGVQETQYF.

CDR3 amino acids: CASRTQGSLNQPQHF. The DNA of the CDR3 is TGTGCCAGTAGGACACAGGGTTCCCTCAATCAGCCCCAGCATTTT. V is TRBV19 and J is TRBJ1-5, with D perhaps matching TRBD1 (6 bases). Germline V gene lookup returns CDR1 LNHDA and CDR2 SQIVND (reference sequence). The CDR3 sequence is 15 residues long. Trimming stripped 6 bases from V and 3 bases from J, with 15 bases between.

Concerning this clone: The junction shows a germline mismatch at one end, possibly a read error. This rearrangement joins TRBV3-1 (or the pseudogene TRBV3-2) to TRBJ2-2; TRBD2 is a possible D gene (6 bases). The CDR3 contains 14 residues. The V gene's germline CDR1 is LGHDT and CDR2 YNNKEL (reference sequence). The CDR3 DNA follows: TGTGCCAGCGGCCAAGGAGGGACTACCGGGGAGCTGTTTTTT. It specifies CASGQGGTTGELFF.

The chain carries TRBV14 and TRBJ2-2; possibly TRBD2 for D (5 bases). Trimming took off 1 base at V and 3 bases at J, with 9 bases between the two ends. The CDR3 spans 15 residues. Germline V CDR1 and CDR2: SGHDN, FVKESK. CDR3 protein: CASSQVLAYTGELFF. The DNA for the CDR3 is TGTGCCAGCAGCCAAGTTCTAGCCTACACCGGGGAGCTGTTTTTT.

The rearrangement joins TRBV7-6 to TRBJ2-3; a weak D match, TRBD1 (5 bases). Looked up from germline, CDR1 is SGHVS and CDR2 is FNYEAQ. The CDR3 is made up of 14 amino acids. V was shortened by 2 bases and J by 6 bases, with 12 bases between the two germline ends. The CDR3 DNA reads TGTGCCAGCAGCTTATCGGACACCGGGGATACGCAGTATTTT. This translates into CASSLSDTGDTQYF.

The rearrangement uses TRBV6-5 and TRBJ1-5; perhaps TRBD1 as D (6 bases). The CDR3 totals 15 residues. Germline lookup yields CDR1 MNHEY and CDR2 SVGAGI. Trimming stripped 4 bases from V and 2 bases from J, with 12 bases between. For the CDR3, the DNA is TGTGCCAGCAGTTCCAGGGGTGCTGGCAATCAGCCCCAGCATTTT. It encodes CASSSRGAGNQPQHF.

The V call is TRBV28, the J call TRBJ1-1; a weak D match, TRBD1 (6 bases). The CDR3 contains 14 residues. Germline V gene data show CDR1 as MDHEN and CDR2 as SYDVKM. Trimming removed 3 bases at V and 10 bases at J, with 18 bases between. The CDR3 loop is CASSFGQPAARAFF. CDR3 nucleotides: TGTGCCAGCAGTTTCGGACAGCCGGCCGCCCGAGCTTTCTTT.

This chain connects TRBV10-1 to TRBJ2-5; 7 bases are shared with TRBD1. With V trimmed by 2 bases and J by 2 bases, 2 bases remained unmatched. The CDR3 has 14 residues. CDR1 is WNHNN and CDR2 is SYGVQD in the germline V gene (reference sequence). The CDR3 loop reads CASSEPGQQETQYF. The CDR3 DNA follows: TGCGCCAGCAGTGAGCCGGGACAGCAAGAGACCCAGTACTTC.

The chain recombines TRBV5-4 with TRBJ1-6, with no clear D. Trimming removed 4 bases at V and 6 bases at J, with 14 bases between. This CDR3 contains 15 residues. From germline, CDR1 is SGHNT and CDR2 YYREEE (reference sequence). The CDR3 here is CASSLEGRSNSPLHF. Written as DNA, the CDR3 is TGTGCCAGCAGCCTTGAAGGACGGAGTAATTCACCCCTCCACTTT.

The rearrangement joins TRBV27 to TRBJ2-1; TRBD1 is a possible D gene (5 bases). The CDR3 runs 11 residues. Germline lookup yields CDR1 MNHEY and CDR2 SMNVEV (reference sequence). Trimming removed 2 bases from V and 15 bases from J, with 11 bases in between. DNA of the CDR3: TGTGCCAGCAGTTTAGGGGCGTTGTCGTTCTTC. It translates to CASSLGALSFF.

The V gene is TRBV15, the J gene TRBJ2-7; D not certain. Germline values: CDR1 LNHNV, CDR2 YYDKDF (reference sequence). Deletions cut 0 bases from V and 2 bases from J, with 8 bases between. This CDR3 contains 14 residues. CDR3 loop: CATSRDRAAYEQYF. The DNA of the CDR3 is TGTGCCACCAGCAGAGATCGGGCAGCCTACGAGCAGTACTTC.